At least ten counts were recorded for the clone carrying this T cell receptor (beta chain). Its antigen is unknown. This sample is drawn from a study of early T cells in non-severe SARS-CoV-2 infection. About the research overall: Unsorted whole blood bulk RNA was sequenced, with unpaired chains.

Attached unique molecular identifiers marked individual cDNA molecules. Via MiXCR, TCRdb re-called the 5' RACE reads, giving one row per CDR3 protein. This table has 24,000 or so distinct CDR3 sequences, 4% to 4.5% appearing once. This CDR3 contains 14 residues. CDR1 is SEHNR, CDR2 FQNEAQ, per germline (reference sequence). V was cut by 6 bases and J by 4 bases, with 16 bases left in between. Overall study results and limits: Reliance on VDJdb matching favored anti-spike CD8 responses; private and CD4 specificities were missed.

The specimen sequenced was whole blood. The receptor was derived from an adult who was a healthcare worker with PCR-confirmed SARS-CoV-2 infection or an uninfected control (not recorded which). The chain recombines TRBV7-9 with TRBJ2-7; no reliable D call. The CDR3 region has the DNA TGTGCCAGCAGTTTCGATACCGTTTGGTACGAGCAGTACTTC. This translates into CASSFDTVWYEQYF.